This T cell receptor beta chain was sequenced for a study of blood T cell repertoires in COVID-19 (dated by TCRdb to 2019 to 2021). Regarding the study in general: Samples from collaborators originated in the United States, Italy and Spain and spanned both the acute and convalescent phases of COVID-19. The material from the prospective study consisted of cDNA or gDNA derived from T cells, B-cell-depleted T cells, or PBMCs. Deeply sampled blood TCRbeta repertoires from subjects exposed to, actively infected with, or recovered from COVID-19 were included in the dataset. The repertoires were released in a freely available public database meant as a resource for research on the immune response to SARS-CoV-2. Samples came from the ongoing ImmuneRACE study (first 160 participants) plus 1,254 subjects from 6 global collaborators. Sample metadata almost always included a de-identified subject ID, COVID-19 status, age in years and sex. Where HLA class I and class II types were available, the types were taken from metadata supplied by the sample provider, not from assay-based typing.

This clone occurred once. No antigen is known for it. Base quality data are lacking; no much larger clone is found one base away. Participants in the prospective study were enrolled through a virtual design, were aged about 18 to 100 years, and lived in under 25 United States geographic areas. In the prospective study, cohorts were assigned on the basis of participant-reported clinical history obtained from a screening survey and a study questionnaire. Mobile phlebotomists in the prospective study collected whole blood, serum and a nasopharyngeal or oropharyngeal swab from every participant. Over a roughly 2-month period, participants in the prospective study had the option of providing additional blood draws and questionnaires. Prospective study blood samples were shipped either frozen or at room temperature before DNA extraction. Study-wide findings and limitations: Clinical and demographic metadata were provided uncurated, with the amount varying by source and participant.

TCRbeta CDR3 regions were amplified from genomic DNA by means of the immunoSEQ Assay, a bias-controlled multiplex PCR. In the paper's pipeline: Within the assay, amplification of reference gene primers was used to estimate how many nucleated cells each sample contained. To quantify the absolute abundance of each unique TCRbeta CDR3 rearrangement, sequence reads were collapsed and filtered. Productive Simpson clonality was computed per sample as the square root of Simpson's diversity index over productive rearrangements. As stored in TCRdb, this immuneACCESS dataset retains in-frame rearrangements with V and J assigned. A fraction of the clones does not appear; measured against another copy, unresolved V genes explain less than half of the discrepancy, and the remainder lacks a known reason. The DNA was the basis for D and trimming; V, J and clone size are from that table. A total of around 420,000 clones appear in this sample, roughly 88% of them only once. The ten largest make up roughly 2% of the sample.

The germline V gene (reference sequence) provides CDR1 SEHNR and CDR2 FQNEAQ. Germline trimming: 6 bases from V, 5 bases from J; junction bases outside gene matches: 10. Counted from cysteine to phenylalanine, this CDR3 has 15 amino acids. The read is trimmed to its CDR3 DNA, 45 bases read in frame from base 1. Sequenced: PBMCs or T cells enriched from blood (not recorded which). The chain is encoded by TRBV7-9 joined to TRBJ2-5; TRBD1 matches 9 bases in the middle. The receptor comes from a woman aged 35 to 49 with acute COVID-19. The DNA reads as follows: TGTGCCAGCAGACCTCCTACAGGGGGCGCCGAGACCCAGTACTTC. Its product reads: CASRPPTGGAETQYF. Outside the CDR3, residues come from the reference TRBV7-9 and TRBJ2-5 proteins, so the full variable domain is: DTGVSQNPRHKITKRGQNVTFRCDPISEHNRLYWYRQTLGQGPEFLTYFQNEAQLEKSRLLSDRFSAERPKGSFSTLEIQRTEQGDSAMYLCASRPPTGGAETQYFGPGTRLLVL.